This entry is about one T cell receptor (beta chain). V lost 7 bases to trimming and J lost 0 bases, with 16 bases between them. The CDR3 is 16 residues long. The germline CDR1 and CDR2 sequences are LGHDT and YNNKEL (reference sequence). Sequenced by immunoSEQ multiplex PCR; TCRdb stores in-frame clones only, minus some. The sample has 90,000 or so clones, approximately 90% seen once. The sample is drawn from a study of control samples from healthy donors and cancer patients. Specimen: blood. This TCR derives from a woman aged 50 to 60 in good health. V usage is TRBV3-1 (or the pseudogene TRBV3-2) and J usage is TRBJ2-1, with D perhaps given as TRBD1 or TRBD2 (5 bases each). The CDR3 is CASTELGVSSYNEQFF. In nucleotides, the CDR3 is TGTGCCAGCACCGAACTAGGGGTGAGCTCCTACAATGAGCAGTTCTTC.